The clone carrying this T cell receptor beta chain occurred many times. The antigen is undetermined. The V gene's germline CDR1 is DFQATT and CDR2 SNEGSKA (reference sequence). The V end lost 0 bases, the J end lost 0 bases, and 15 bases lay between the germline ends. The CDR3 has 16 amino acids. For the diagnoses, clinical symptoms, serum thyroxine and TRAb, thyroid ultrasound and orbital computed tomography were used. This sample was taken from a study of T cells in Graves' hyperthyroidism and ophthalmopathy. Findings and caveats of the study: In the analysis, a 13 V-J model separated ophthalmopathy from stable hyperthyroidism. Blood also contained most expanded thyroid clonotypes above 0.001.

Amplified TCR beta CDR3 regions derived from RNA transcripts. First-round RT-PCR targeting the TCR CDR3 was performed with the HTBI primer set. One entry per CDR3 protein, called by TCRdb with MiXCR from the multiplex PCR reads. The data show around 300,000 distinct CDR3 sequences, about 16% seen once. This TCR derives from a woman aged 45 to 65 with Graves' hyperthyroidism that later progressed to Graves' ophthalmopathy. The material sequenced was blood. The chain joins TRBV20-1 to TRBJ2-7; D is uncertain. The CDR3 sequence: CSARDIRRSSSYEQYF. CDR3 nucleotide sequence: TGCAGTGCTAGAGACATTCGCCGGAGTAGCTCCTACGAGCAGTACTTC.